One sample yielded the 26 T cell receptor beta chains listed below, sequenced in a study of blood T cells in healthy people across ages. A sample-barcoded 5' primer and a J-beta primer mix were used in a second PCR of roughly 6 to 11 cycles. Using its own MiXCR run on the 5' RACE reads, TCRdb lists one record per CDR3 protein. The data show roughly 1.6 million distinct CDR3 sequences, roughly 30% seen once. Sequencing used blood. All receptors derive from a woman aged 25 to 39 in good health.

As to this clonotype: The junction does not match germline at one end; this may be a read error. The rearrangement joins TRBV5-5 to TRBJ1-1; TRBD1 might be the D (6 bases). The germline CDR1 and CDR2 sequences are SGHKS and YYEKEE (reference sequence). The CDR3 length is 15 residues. CDR3 sequence (DNA): TGTGTCAGCAGCCCAAGGACAGAGAGGGACACTGAAGCTTTCTTT. This codes for CVSSPRTERDTEAFF.

V and J are TRBV12-3 or TRBV12-4 and TRBJ1-6; TRBD1 might be the D (5 bases). The CDR3 spans 14 residues. V lost 5 bases and J lost 10, with 15 bases in between. CDR3 amino acids: CASSGGSQGSPLHF. Here the CDR3 DNA reads TGTGCCAGCAGTGGGGGTTCGCAGGGATCACCCCTCCACTTT.

Notes on this clonotype: One base away lies a much larger clone, so this may be a sequencing read error. The chain is built from TRBV29-1 and TRBJ2-5; maybe TRBD1 (5 bases). Germline CDR1 and CDR2: SQVTM and ANQGSEA. This CDR3 is 14 amino acids long. The V end lost 3 bases, the J end lost 11 bases, and 22 bases lay between the germline ends. The DNA of the CDR3 is TGCAGCGTTGACGCCGACAGCTCACCCTACGGGCAGTACTTC. This sequence encodes CSVDADSSPYGQYF.

Only one count was recorded for this clonotype. The junction departs from germline at one end; a sequencing error may be responsible. V usage is TRBV7-9 and J usage is TRBJ2-7, with 9 bases matching TRBD1. The CDR3 contains 17 residues. Germline loops: CDR1 SEHNR, CDR2 FQNEAQ (reference sequence). The CDR3 is CTSSPPGRDRESYEQYF. The CDR3, as DNA: TGTACCAGCAGTCCGCCGGGCCGGGACAGGGAGTCCTACGAGCAGTACTTC.

This clonotype was seen once. The genes are TRBV3-1 and TRBJ1-2, with 8 bases fitting TRBD1. J was trimmed by 6 bases and V by 1 base; bases with no gene match: 7. Germline V gene sequence: CDR1 LGHDT, CDR2 YNNKEL (reference sequence). This CDR3 has 15 residues. CDR3 sequence: CASSQGGTGRDGYTF. The CDR3 DNA is TGTGCCAGCAGCCAAGGGGGGACAGGAAGAGATGGCTACACCTTC.

This clonotype was recorded many times. The chain joins TRBV9 to TRBJ1-5, with D possibly being TRBD1 (5 bases). Germline CDR1 reads SGDLS; CDR2 reads YYNGEE. There are 14 residues in the CDR3. V gave up 2 bases and J gave up 4 bases, with 10 bases separating them. CDR3 sequence (DNA): TGTGCCAGCAGCGTGGGGCAGGATAATCAGCCCCAGCATTTT. Protein product: CASSVGQDNQPQHF.

The J gene is TRBJ2-6, the V gene TRBV3-1; TRBD2 might be the D (6 bases). V dropped 0 bases and J dropped 4 bases, with 22 bases sitting between them. CDR3 size: 20 residues. CDR1 LGHDT and CDR2 YNNKEL come from the germline V gene (reference sequence). The CDR3: CASSQERNTLFGGGANVLTF. The CDR3 nucleotides are TGTGCCAGCAGCCAAGAACGAAACACCTTGTTCGGGGGAGGGGCCAACGTCCTGACTTTC.

This chain links TRBV13 with TRBJ2-3; TRBD1 is a possible D gene (5 bases). This CDR3 is built from 12 residues. Trimming stripped 3 bases from V and 5 bases from J, with 6 bases between. Germline V gene sequence: CDR1 PRHDT, CDR2 FYEKMQ (reference sequence). The CDR3 bases are TGTGCCAGCAGCTTCAGGGAAGATACGCAGTATTTT. This codes for CASSFREDTQYF.

This clonotype was seen once. This chain links TRBV27 with TRBJ1-4; weak D call: TRBD1 (5 bases). The CDR3 consists of 14 residues. Germline V lookup: CDR1 MNHEY, CDR2 SMNVEV (reference sequence). V was clipped by 7 bases and J by 8 bases, with 17 bases between them. CDR3 in DNA: TGTGCCAGCACAGCCCGCGGGGGAGGCGAAAAACTGTTTTTT. This gives the protein CASTARGGGEKLFF.

The gene calls are TRBV7-2 and TRBJ2-1; TRBD2 matches at 7 bases. With V trimmed by 1 base and J by 8 bases, 11 bases remained unmatched. The CDR3 sequence is 16 residues long. Germline CDR1 is SGHTA and CDR2 is FQGNSA. The CDR3 spells CASSLGLGGGLDEQFF. CDR3 DNA: TGTGCCAGCAGCTTAGGGTTGGGGGGGGGTCTAGATGAGCAGTTCTTC.

In this sample, this clonotype turned up a few times. The chain joins TRBV30 to TRBJ2-6; D possibly corresponds to TRBD1 (6 bases). Trimming took off 0 bases at V and 5 bases at J, with 14 bases between the two ends. From germline, CDR1 is GTSNPN and CDR2 SVGIG (reference sequence). The CDR3 extends over 16 amino acids. CDR3 sequence reads: CAWSVQTGQRANVLTF. CDR3 nucleotide sequence: TGTGCCTGGAGTGTACAGACAGGCCAAAGGGCCAACGTCCTGACTTTC.

The rearrangement joins TRBV20-1 to TRBJ1-2; D may be TRBD1 (6 bases). The germline V gene encodes CDR1 DFQATT and CDR2 SNEGSKA (reference sequence). The CDR3 runs to 13 residues. Trimming took off 5 bases at V and 2 bases at J, with 12 bases between the two ends. The DNA for the CDR3 is TGCAGTGCTCGACACGGGACAAACTATGGCTACACCTTC. It yields the protein CSARHGTNYGYTF.

This clonotype was seen a handful of times. The V and J genes are TRBV20-1 and TRBJ2-3; 9 bases map to TRBD2. After removal of 0 bases from V and 5 bases from J, the junction contained 12 bases not matched to a gene. Germline-derived CDR1 and CDR2 are DFQATT and SNEGSKA (reference sequence). The CDR3 runs to 17 residues. The CDR3: CSARDPRKAGGGDTQYF. In DNA, the CDR3 is TGCAGTGCTAGAGATCCCCGGAAAGCGGGGGGCGGAGATACGCAGTATTTT.

This clonotype occurred a few times. The rearrangement uses TRBV28 and TRBJ2-1, with 13 bases aligning to TRBD2. V dropped 6 bases and J dropped 0; count of bases not matched to a gene: 5. Germline CDR1 and CDR2: MDHEN and SYDVKM. The length of the CDR3 is 17 residues. For the CDR3, the DNA is TGTGCCAGCAGGGGGACTAGCGGGGAAAACTCCTACAATGAGCAGTTCTTC. Residues: CASRGTSGENSYNEQFF. The full variable domain, completed using reference TRBV28 and TRBJ2-1, is DVKVTQSSRYLVKRTGEKVFLECVQDMDHENMFWYRQDPGLGLRLIYFSYDVKMKEKGDIPEGYSVSREKKERFSLILESASTNQTSMYLCASRGTSGENSYNEQFFGPGTRLTVL.

In the case of this clonotype: One end of the junction fails to match germline, which may point to a read error. The rearrangement uses TRBV15 and TRBJ2-5; D remains unclear. Germline CDR1 LNHNV, CDR2 YYDKDF (reference sequence). The CDR3 sequence is 15 residues long. The CDR3 region is CATSRDRRSQGTQYF. CDR3 nucleotides: TGTGCCACCAGCAGAGATCGGCGCTCCCAAGGGACCCAGTACTTC.

This chain links TRBV5-1 with TRBJ2-7; TRBD1 might be the D (5 bases). The germline gives CDR1 SGHRS, CDR2 YFSETQ. Trimming pared 3 bases from V and 6 bases from J, leaving 16 bases between. This CDR3 comprises 14 residues. The CDR3 nucleotides read TGCGCCAGCAGCTGGGGCGACAAACTATCCGAGCAGTACTTC. It codes for CASSWGDKLSEQYF.

This clonotype appeared a few times. The chain carries TRBV5-1 and TRBJ2-3; D is tentatively TRBD1 or TRBD2 (5 bases each). V shed 1 base and J shed 6 bases, with 12 bases lying between them. The CDR3 spans 14 residues. Per germline, CDR1 SGHRS and CDR2 YFSETQ. CDR3 bases: TGCGCCAGCAGCTTGAGTACGTGGGGGGATACGCAGTATTTT. This gives the protein CASSLSTWGDTQYF.

This clonotype was counted a few times. The chain has TRBV6-5 and TRBJ2-7; D may correspond to TRBD1 or TRBD2 (6 bases each). V was trimmed by 0 bases and J by 7 bases, leaving 16 bases between them. The CDR3 covers 15 residues. Germline V gene sequence: CDR1 MNHEY, CDR2 SVGAGI. CDR3 DNA sequence: TGTGCCAGCAGTTACTCGATTCCGGGGGCTGGAGAGCAGTACTTC. Protein: CASSYSIPGAGEQYF.

The chain links TRBV10-2 to TRBJ2-5; TRBD2 matches 15 bases. From germline, CDR1 is WSHSY and CDR2 SAAADI. The CDR3 extends over 14 amino acids. With V trimmed by 10 bases and J by 3 bases, 3 bases remained unmatched. The CDR3 DNA reads as TGCGCCATAGGGACTAGCGGGGGGAAAGAGACCCAGTACTTC. Translation gives CAIGTSGGKETQYF.

V is TRBV7-9 and J is TRBJ2-1; 11 positions agree with TRBD2. The J call could be wrong; TRBJ2-7 is a better fit for the DNA end. The germline gives CDR1 SEHNR, CDR2 FQNEAQ (reference sequence). This CDR3 is 16 amino acids long. CDR3 bases: TGTGCCAGCAGAAATAGCGGGAGGGTTAACCACAATGAGCAGTACTTC. It codes for CASRNSGRVNHNEQYF.

This clonotype was seen just once. The chain joins TRBV20-1 to TRBJ2-1; possibly TRBD1 or TRBD2 for D (5 bases each). The CDR3 is 15 residues long. Per the germline V gene, CDR1 is DFQATT and CDR2 is SNEGSKA (reference sequence). Trimming stripped 3 bases from V and 0 bases from J, with 12 bases between. The CDR3 nucleotides read TGCAGTGCTAGCTCAGCGGACATCTCCTACAATGAGCAGTTCTTC. This translates into CSASSADISYNEQFF.

This clonotype was seen only a few times. The junction departs from germline at one end; a sequencing error may be responsible. This chain links TRBV10-3 with TRBJ2-3; no clear D gene. The germline V gene encodes CDR1 ENHRY and CDR2 SYGVKD. The CDR3 contains 12 residues. The CDR3 is CAISEDYDTQYF. CDR3 DNA: TGTGCCATTAGTGAGGATTACGATACGCAGTATTTT.

The rearrangement joins TRBV6-6 to TRBJ2-1; 12 bases are a match to TRBD1. The CDR3 is made up of 15 amino acids. The ends lost 3 bases at V and 9 bases at J; junction bases unmatched: 6. From germline, CDR1 is MNHNY and CDR2 SVGAGI (reference sequence). In nucleotides, the CDR3 is TGTGCCAGCAGTTATCCGGGACAGGGGGCTTTTGAGCAGTTCTTC. The encoded protein is CASSYPGQGAFEQFF.

This clonotype has a handful of counts. The chain carries TRBV12-3 or TRBV12-4 and TRBJ2-1; TRBD2 matches 10 bases. The J segment lost 5 bases and the V segment lost 3 bases, leaving 7 bases of the junction unmatched. The CDR3 extends over 16 amino acids. CDR3 nucleotides: TGTGCCAGCAGTTTCCTAGCGGGAGCCGGGGACAATGAGCAGTTCTTC. Protein sequence: CASSFLAGAGDNEQFF.

The chain is built from TRBV4-1 and TRBJ1-5, with D maybe TRBD1 (5 bases). Germline V gives CDR1 MGHRA, CDR2 YSYEKL. Between the trimmed V and J ends, which lost 4 bases and 4 bases, there was a span of 17 bases. The CDR3 is made up of 16 amino acids. The CDR3 DNA is TGCGCCAGCAGCCCGAGGGGAGGGGCTTGGAATCAGCCCCAGCATTTT. Protein: CASSPRGGAWNQPQHF.

This chain uses TRBV20-1 with TRBJ2-2, with D perhaps TRBD2 (5 bases). The germline V gene encodes CDR1 DFQATT and CDR2 SNEGSKA (reference sequence). This CDR3 has 17 residues. Between the trimmed V and J ends, which lost 1 base and 5 bases, there was a span of 20 bases. The CDR3 DNA reads as TGCAGTGCTAGAGGGCGGCCCGAGGGATGGGGAACCGGGGAGCTGTTTTTT. Translated, it gives CSARGRPEGWGTGELFF.